These 12 T cell receptor beta chains were all obtained from the same sample, sequenced in a study of blood T cell repertoires in COVID-19. The data were produced by immunoSEQ multiplex PCR, yet TCRdb's version contains in-frame clones alone and is incomplete. The data contain around 130,000 clones, about four fifths of them singletons. Sequenced: peripheral blood. The source is a man aged 60-69 years with active or convalescent COVID-19.

CDR3 loop: CSASQAGGLYEQYF. CDR3 in DNA: TGCAGTGCTAGTCAAGCGGGAGGCCTCTACGAGCAGTACTTC. The chain recombines TRBV20-1 with TRBJ2-7, with TRBD2 matching over 9 bases. The CDR3 consists of 14 residues. Trimming at V came to 3 bases and at J to 3 bases, leaving 6 bases not matched to a gene. Germline V lookup: CDR1 DFQATT, CDR2 SNEGSKA (reference sequence).

The V and J genes are TRBV7-6 and TRBJ2-7; tentatively, D is TRBD2 (5 bases). Trimming pared 1 base from V and 7 bases from J, leaving 14 bases between. This CDR3 contains 14 residues. CDR1 is SGHVS and CDR2 is FNYEAQ in the germline V gene. The CDR3 loop reads CASSLGASPGEQYF. In nucleotides, the CDR3 is TGTGCCAGCAGCTTAGGCGCGTCTCCGGGAGAGCAGTACTTC.

The rearrangement uses TRBV7-9 and TRBJ1-1, with TRBD1 matching 7 bases. Per the germline V gene, CDR1 is SEHNR and CDR2 is FQNEAQ (reference sequence). CDR3 length: 14 residues. V dropped 5 bases and J dropped 3; count of bases not matched to a gene: 6. The CDR3 sequence: CASSVVRGHTEAFF. The CDR3 DNA is TGTGCCAGCAGCGTTGTAAGGGGGCACACTGAAGCTTTCTTT.

The chain couples TRBV28 to TRBJ1-2, with TRBD1 as a possible D gene (6 bases). The germline gives CDR1 MDHEN, CDR2 SYDVKM. V was cut by 10 bases and J by 6 bases, with 15 bases left in between. The CDR3 consists of 12 residues. CDR3 protein: CATYGEGDGYTF. The CDR3 DNA is TGTGCCACCTATGGTGAGGGGGATGGCTACACCTTC.

This clone was counted a single time. The chain has TRBV24-1 and TRBJ2-1; TRBD2 aligns across 12 bases. CDR1 and CDR2 (germline): KGHDR, SFDVKD. This CDR3 is 15 amino acids long. With V trimmed by 3 bases and J by 7 bases, 3 bases remained unmatched. CDR3: CATSDPSGRGNEQFF. The CDR3 DNA reads as TGTGCCACCAGTGATCCTAGCGGGAGGGGGAATGAGCAGTTCTTC.

The gene calls are TRBV12-3 or TRBV12-4 and TRBJ1-5; D is unresolved. The germline V and J ends were trimmed by 2 bases and 5 bases, with 7 bases remaining between them. The CDR3 sequence is 13 residues long. CDR3 DNA: TGTGCCAGCAGTTTAACAATATATCAGCCCCAGCATTTT. This gives the protein CASSLTIYQPQHF.

This clone occurred many times. The J gene is TRBJ2-2, the V gene TRBV7-9, with 8 bases identical to TRBD1. Germline trimming cut 5 bases from V and 3 bases from J; bases unmatched to any gene: 8. Germline loops: CDR1 SEHNR, CDR2 FQNEAQ (reference sequence). The CDR3 consists of 16 residues. The CDR3 DNA follows: TGTGCCAGCAGCCCCCCTGGCAGGGGGCACACCGGGGAGCTGTTTTTT. Amino acid sequence: CASSPPGRGHTGELFF.

This chain joins TRBV9 and TRBJ1-3; D is unclear. The V and J ends lost 0 bases and 4 bases respectively, with 5 bases between them. The CDR3 runs to 13 residues. Germline V gives CDR1 SGDLS, CDR2 YYNGEE. The CDR3 is CASSVDSGNTIYF. In DNA form, the CDR3 reads TGTGCCAGCAGCGTAGACTCCGGAAACACCATATATTTT.

In this sample, this clone turned up a few times. The chain employs TRBV5-4 and TRBJ2-2; 7 bases fit TRBD1. CDR3 size: 17 residues. J lost 0 bases, V lost 2 bases, and 7 bases had no gene match. Germline CDR1 and CDR2: SGHNT and YYREEE (reference sequence). This CDR3 reads CASSLDGTAANTGELFF. Written as DNA, the CDR3 is TGTGCCAGCAGCTTAGATGGGACAGCCGCGAACACCGGGGAGCTGTTTTTT.

This clone was found a few times. The J gene is TRBJ2-6, the V gene TRBV14; tentatively, D is TRBD1 (5 bases). The CDR3 runs to 22 residues. The germline V and J ends were trimmed by 1 base and 0 bases, with 25 bases remaining between them. Germline V gene sequence: CDR1 SGHDN, CDR2 FVKESK. CDR3 sequence (DNA): TGTGCCAGCAGCCAAGTATACTTCGTGCAGGGATCTTGGCGCTCTGGGGCCAACGTCCTGACTTTC. Protein sequence: CASSQVYFVQGSWRSGANVLTF.

This rearrangement joins TRBV27 to TRBJ2-3, with a tentative D call TRBD2 (5 bases). This CDR3 is 19 amino acids long. The V and J ends lost 3 bases and 0 bases respectively, with 22 bases between them. Germline V gene sequence: CDR1 MNHEY, CDR2 SMNVEV (reference sequence). The CDR3 DNA sequence: TGTGCCAGCAGTTTGTTTGCCGCGGGCGTGGGCCCTAGCACAGATACGCAGTATTTT. Translated, it gives CASSLFAAGVGPSTDTQYF.

The chain couples TRBV3-1 (or the pseudogene TRBV3-2) to TRBJ2-2; 8 nucleotides align to TRBD2. The V gene's germline CDR1 is LGHDT and CDR2 YNNKEL (reference sequence). V lost 5 bases to trimming and J lost 5 bases; unmatched junction nucleotides: 4. The CDR3 is 14 residues long. CDR3 protein: CASSRSSGTGELFF. For the CDR3, the DNA is TGTGCCAGCAGCAGGTCTAGCGGGACCGGGGAGCTGTTTTTT.